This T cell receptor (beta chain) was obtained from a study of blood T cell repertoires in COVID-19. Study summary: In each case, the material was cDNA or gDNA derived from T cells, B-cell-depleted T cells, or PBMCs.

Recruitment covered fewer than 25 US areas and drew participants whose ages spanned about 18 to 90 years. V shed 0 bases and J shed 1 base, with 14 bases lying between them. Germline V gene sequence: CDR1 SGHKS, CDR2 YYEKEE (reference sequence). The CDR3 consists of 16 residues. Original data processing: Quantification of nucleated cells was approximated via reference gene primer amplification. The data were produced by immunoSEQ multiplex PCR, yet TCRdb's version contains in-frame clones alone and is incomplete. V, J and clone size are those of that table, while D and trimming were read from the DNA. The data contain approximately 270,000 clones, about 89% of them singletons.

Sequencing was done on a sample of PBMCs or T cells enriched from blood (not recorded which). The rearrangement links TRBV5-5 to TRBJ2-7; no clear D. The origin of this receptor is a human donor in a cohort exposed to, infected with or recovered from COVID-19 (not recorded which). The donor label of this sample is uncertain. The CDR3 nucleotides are TGTGCCAGCAGCTTGGGGTTGGCGGCTACTTCCTACGAGCAGTACTTC. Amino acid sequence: CASSLGLAATSYEQYF.